The source of this T cell receptor (beta chain) is a study of monozygotic twins with inflammatory bowel disease. cDNA synthesis was performed in eight separate reactions for each sample. One entry per CDR3 protein, without DNA, is what TCRdb gives after re-calling the 5' RACE reads. This sample's clone table lists more than 120,000 distinct CDR3 sequences. Germline V gene data show CDR1 as MNHEY and CDR2 as SVGAGI. This CDR3 has 15 amino acids. Study-wide points: IBD patients exhibited fewer clonotypes shared with other individuals than healthy twins, particularly with disease activity.

Comment on this clonotype: Its cognate antigen is unknown.

Whole blood, unsorted for T cells, was the source of total RNA. The specimen sequenced was blood. This TCR derives from a human donor with ulcerative colitis or Crohn's disease, or a healthy co-twin of an affected twin (not recorded which). The chain recombines TRBV6-5 with TRBJ1-2; TCRdb's D gene call, TRBD1, goes unchecked for lack of DNA. The CDR3 is CASSYGTRGINGYTF.